The 27 T cell receptor beta chains given below trace back to one sample, sequenced in a study of Graves' ophthalmopathy and Graves' hyperthyroidism. Scientists amplified the TCR beta CDR3 regions from RNA transcripts. Following a first-round RT-PCR that used HTBI primers, a second-round multiplex PCR was carried out. MiXCR, applied by TCRdb to the multiplex PCR reads, yields one record per CDR3 protein. The table has some 370,000 distinct CDR3 sequences, approximately 17% seen once; the top ten hold 2.4%. Input material: peripheral blood. Receptors originate from an adult woman with stable Graves' hyperthyroidism.

This clonotype was recorded many times. The chain links TRBV29-1 to TRBJ2-7; 8 bases are a match to TRBD2. The CDR3 has 14 amino acids. J lost 0 bases, V lost 1 base, and 2 bases had no gene match. Germline lookup yields CDR1 SQVTM and CDR2 ANQGSEA. CDR3 bases: TGCAGCGTTGAAGGACTAGCGAGCTCCTACGAGCAGTACTTC. Translated, it gives CSVEGLASSYEQYF.

This clonotype has ten or more counts. The V and J genes are TRBV7-2 and TRBJ1-2; 10 positions agree with TRBD1. Trimming at V came to 5 bases and at J to 2 bases, leaving 8 bases not matched to a gene. This CDR3 spans 16 amino acids. Per the germline V gene, CDR1 is SGHTA and CDR2 is FQGNSA. The DNA of the CDR3 is TGTGCCAGCAGCGACCCGACAGGGGGCCCCAACTATGGCTACACCTTC. It is translated as CASSDPTGGPNYGYTF.

This clonotype has ten or more counts. V and J are TRBV28 and TRBJ2-2; no clear D gene. V lost 3 bases to trimming and J lost 2 bases, with 10 bases between them. CDR1 is MDHEN, CDR2 SYDVKM, per germline. The CDR3 spans 15 residues. CDR3 amino acids: CASSLYSTNTGELFF. CDR3 nucleotide sequence: TGTGCCAGCAGTTTGTATAGCACAAACACCGGGGAGCTGTTTTTT. The complete variable domain, with remaining parts taken from reference TRBV28 and TRBJ2-2, reads DVKVTQSSRYLVKRTGEKVFLECVQDMDHENMFWYRQDPGLGLRLIYFSYDVKMKEKGDIPEGYSVSREKKERFSLILESASTNQTSMYLCASSLYSTNTGELFFGEGSRLTVL.

This rearrangement joins TRBV10-3 to TRBJ2-5; 10 bases are a match to TRBD1. The J segment lost 3 bases and the V segment lost 7 bases, leaving 2 bases of the junction unmatched. CDR3 length equals 13 residues. Germline values: CDR1 ENHRY, CDR2 SYGVKD. Here the CDR3 reads CAIKGTGEETQYF. The CDR3 bases are TGTGCCATCAAAGGGACAGGGGAAGAGACCCAGTACTTC.

This chain links TRBV18 with TRBJ2-7, with 7 bases matching TRBD2. Trimming took 5 bases from V and 2 from J; bases not matched to a gene: 12. CDR1 is KGHSH and CDR2 is LQKENI in the germline V gene. This CDR3 comprises 16 residues. This chain's CDR3 is CASSSSGSGVPYEQYF. Written as DNA, the CDR3 is TGTGCCAGCTCATCCTCGGGGAGCGGGGTACCCTACGAGCAGTACTTC.

The table lists this clonotype with many counts. The chain uses TRBV7-8 and TRBJ1-6, with D perhaps matching TRBD1 (5 bases). V dropped 2 bases and J dropped 6 bases, with 11 bases sitting between them. The CDR3 is made up of 15 amino acids. Germline V lookup: CDR1 SGHVS, CDR2 FQNEAQ. CDR3 residues: CASSLRLRGNSPLHF. The CDR3 DNA is TGTGCCAGCAGCTTACGGTTAAGGGGTAATTCACCCCTCCACTTT.

This clonotype has a count of ten or more. At one end the junction does not follow the germline gene, possibly because of a read error. The rearrangement links TRBV7-7 to TRBJ2-5; 10 bases fit TRBD1. This CDR3 has 14 residues. Germline CDR1 and CDR2: SSHAT and FNYEAQ (reference sequence). The CDR3 DNA reads as TGTGCTAGCAGCGCGGACAGGGGGCAAGAGACCCAGTACTTC. It specifies CASSADRGQETQYF.

Many counts were recorded for this clonotype. The genes are TRBV6-2 or TRBV6-3 and TRBJ1-2; possible D gene TRBD1, 6 bases. Trimming left V 6 bases short and J 3 bases short, with 14 bases between. The germline V gene has CDR1 MNHEY and CDR2 SVGEGT. This CDR3 has 14 amino acids. The DNA for the CDR3 is TGTGCCAGCAGGTCGGGGGGCCTGGACTATGGCTACACCTTC. Its translation is CASRSGGLDYGYTF.

This clonotype is classed as medium-sized (0.01 to 0.1%). The V gene is TRBV7-2, the J gene TRBJ2-5; TRBD2 matches at 8 bases. Trimming removed 4 bases from V and 4 bases from J; junction bases left unmatched: 14. Germline loops: CDR1 SGHTA, CDR2 FQGNSA. CDR3 size: 17 residues. DNA for the CDR3: TGTGCCAGCAGCTACGGGACGGGAGGGCCGCACCGAGAGACCCAGTACTTC. Its protein is CASSYGTGGPHRETQYF.

As for this clonotype: An end of the junction does not agree with germline; a read error may underlie this. The V and J genes are TRBV7-9 and TRBJ1-2; a weak D match, TRBD1 (6 bases). Germline CDR1 is SEHNR and CDR2 is FQNEAQ (reference sequence). This CDR3 comprises 11 residues. CDR3 sequence reads: CIVGGGTGYTF. Written as DNA, the CDR3 is TGCATAGTAGGGGGGGGCACTGGCTACACCTTC.

This clonotype was counted between two and nine times. Germline is not matched at one junction end, which may reflect a read error. The chain joins TRBV7-9 to TRBJ1-1; 8 nucleotides match TRBD1. This CDR3 has 15 amino acids. Germline V lookup: CDR1 SEHNR, CDR2 FQNEAQ (reference sequence). The CDR3 DNA sequence: TGTGCCGGCAGCTTGGGGACAGGCTCCAACACTGAAGCTTTCTTT. Protein sequence: CAGSLGTGSNTEAFF.

In its sample, this clonotype was seen many times. V and J are TRBV4-3 and TRBJ2-7; 12 nucleotides match TRBD1. The CDR3 contains 20 residues. V dropped 3 bases and J dropped 3; count of bases not matched to a gene: 18. CDR1 and CDR2 (germline): LGHNA, YSLEER. The CDR3 reads CASSQGVGTGGPPGFYEQYF. For the CDR3, the DNA is TGCGCCAGCAGCCAGGGAGTCGGGACAGGGGGCCCCCCGGGGTTCTACGAGCAGTACTTC.

The table lists this clonotype with many counts. This chain links TRBV19 with TRBJ2-7; a weak D match, TRBD1 (6 bases). This CDR3 spans 12 amino acids. Trimming took 5 bases from V and 7 from J, leaving 12 bases between them. The V gene's germline CDR1 is LNHDA and CDR2 SQIVND (reference sequence). CDR3 nucleotides: TGTGCCAGTAGTCCCGACAGGCGGGAGCAGTACTTC. Translating it yields CASSPDRREQYF.

The chain employs TRBV6-1 and TRBJ2-3; tentative D call: TRBD2 (5 bases). Trimming cost V 5 bases and J 6 bases, with 9 bases left between them. The germline CDR1 and CDR2 sequences are MNHNS and SASEGT. CDR3 length equals 12 residues. The CDR3 DNA reads as TGTGCCAGCAGTCTGACGGGGGATACGCAGTATTTT. It is translated as CASSLTGDTQYF.

This clonotype came up many times. The chain recombines TRBV30 with TRBJ2-5, with 8 nucleotides matching TRBD2. The CDR3 is made up of 14 amino acids. Germline V gene sequence: CDR1 GTSNPN, CDR2 SVGIG (reference sequence). V shed 3 bases and J 4 bases; nucleotides not matched to a gene: 7. The CDR3 DNA sequence: TGTGCCTGGAGAGTTGGACTAGCCGGAGAGACCCAGTACTTC. It specifies CAWRVGLAGETQYF.

This clonotype was observed at least ten times. The CDR3 spells CSAPKGDRGRAEAFF. In DNA form, the CDR3 reads TGCAGTGCCCCGAAGGGGGACAGGGGAAGGGCTGAAGCTTTCTTT. This rearrangement joins TRBV20-1 to TRBJ1-1; 10 nucleotides align to TRBD1. Germline CDR1 is DFQATT and CDR2 is SNEGSKA (reference sequence). The CDR3 sequence is 15 residues long. V dropped 6 bases and J dropped 6; count of bases not matched to a gene: 13.

The genes are TRBV10-3 and TRBJ1-2; TRBD1 might be the D (5 bases). Germline lookup yields CDR1 ENHRY and CDR2 SYGVKD. The CDR3 runs 15 residues. Deletions cut 1 base from V and 5 bases from J, with 14 bases between. Here the CDR3 DNA reads TGTGCCATCAGTGAGTTGGGCATCTCAGGGTATGGCTACACCTTC. Translation gives CAISELGISGYGYTF.

The chain joins TRBV25-1 to TRBJ2-7; TRBD2 matches at 11 bases. The germline V gene encodes CDR1 MGHDK and CDR2 SYGVNS. V gave up 10 bases and J gave up 5 bases; unmatched junction bases: 7. The CDR3 runs to 13 residues. The CDR3 loop is CAKSTSGSNEQYF. The CDR3 nucleotides are TGTGCCAAATCAACTAGCGGGAGTAACGAGCAGTACTTC.

This clonotype was found many times. The junction shows a germline mismatch at one end, possibly a read error. The chain joins TRBV12-3 or TRBV12-4 to TRBJ1-5, with a possible D match to TRBD1 (5 bases). This CDR3 contains 17 residues. The CDR3 is CASSLGTRRGSNQPQHF. Written as DNA, the CDR3 is TGTGCCAGCAGCTTAGGGACCCGGAGAGGTAGCAATCAGCCCCAGCATTTT.

This clonotype was seen repeatedly, ten times or more. The V call is TRBV11-2, the J call TRBJ1-5; the D is unclear. This CDR3 is 13 amino acids long. CDR1 is SGHAT, CDR2 FQNNGV, per germline. V lost 1 base and J lost 4, with 5 bases in between. The CDR3 bases are TGTGCCAGCAGCTTAGGAATAAATCAGCCCCAGCATTTT. It is translated as CASSLGINQPQHF. Based on the CDR3 plus reference TRBV11-2 and TRBJ1-5, the full variable domain is EAGVAQSPRYKIIEKRQSVAFWCNPISGHATLYWYQQILGQGPKLLIQFQNNGVVDDSQLPKDRFSAERLKGVDSTLKIQPAKLEDSAVYLCASSLGINQPQHFGDGTRLSIL.

This chain links TRBV12-3 or TRBV12-4 with TRBJ2-5; no firm D call. The V gene lost 4 bases and the J gene lost 5 bases, with 11 bases spanning the gap. The CDR3 is 13 amino acids. This CDR3 is CASSSPNRETQYF. CDR3 DNA sequence: TGTGCCAGCAGTTCCCCCAACCGGGAGACCCAGTACTTC.

This clonotype was observed many times. V usage is TRBV11-3 and J usage is TRBJ1-1; 7 bases agree with TRBD1. The V and J ends lost 4 bases and 2 bases, in that order; junction bases with no gene match: 7. CDR3 size: 15 residues. Per the germline V gene, CDR1 is SGHNT and CDR2 is YENEEA. This CDR3 reads CASSWGTAINTEAFF. The CDR3 coding sequence is TGTGCCAGCAGCTGGGGGACAGCAATTAACACTGAAGCTTTCTTT. Filled out from reference TRBV11-3 and TRBJ1-1, the complete variable domain reads EAGVVQSPRYKIIEKKQPVAFWCNPISGHNTLYWYLQNLGQGPELLIRYENEEAVDDSQLPKDRFSAERLKGVDSTLKIQPAELGDSAVYLCASSWGTAINTEAFFGQGTRLTVV.

The chain links TRBV25-1 to TRBJ1-1, with D maybe TRBD1 (5 bases). The ends were cut back, 3 bases at V and 1 base at J, with 9 bases in the middle. Germline values: CDR1 MGHDK, CDR2 SYGVNS. This CDR3 is built from 14 residues. The CDR3 loop is CASSDWGRNTEAFF. The CDR3, as DNA: TGTGCCAGCAGTGATTGGGGCCGGAACACTGAAGCTTTCTTT.

V is TRBV28 and J is TRBJ1-5; weak D call: TRBD1 (6 bases). Germline-derived CDR1 and CDR2 are MDHEN and SYDVKM. The CDR3 is 12 residues long. V was clipped by 10 bases and J by 7 bases, with 14 bases between them. The DNA of the CDR3 is TGTGCCACCAACGAACAGGGCCAGCCCCAGCATTTT. It translates to CATNEQGQPQHF.

This clonotype has at least ten counts. The rearrangement joins TRBV12-3 or TRBV12-4 to TRBJ2-7; D gene uncertain. The germline V and J ends were trimmed by 1 base and 5 bases, with 6 bases remaining between them. The CDR3 is 12 residues long. Here the CDR3 reads CASSLGTNEQYF. The CDR3 bases are TGTGCCAGCAGTTTAGGGACGAACGAGCAGTACTTC.

The table lists this clonotype with many counts. The chain employs TRBV12-3 or TRBV12-4 and TRBJ2-7; a weak D match, TRBD1 (6 bases). V was pared by 4 bases and J by 1 base, with 8 bases between. CDR3 length equals 13 residues. The CDR3 DNA follows: TGTGCCAGCAGTTGGACAGAGTCCTACGAGCAGTACTTC. Protein product: CASSWTESYEQYF.

V and J are TRBV6-4 and TRBJ1-6; no clear D. The V gene lost 2 bases and the J gene lost 7 bases, with 9 bases spanning the gap. The CDR3 has 14 amino acids. Germline V gives CDR1 MRHNA, CDR2 SNTAGT. CDR3 sequence reads: CASSDGNGNSPLHF. Written as DNA, the CDR3 is TGTGCCAGCAGTGACGGTAACGGGAATTCACCCCTCCACTTT.